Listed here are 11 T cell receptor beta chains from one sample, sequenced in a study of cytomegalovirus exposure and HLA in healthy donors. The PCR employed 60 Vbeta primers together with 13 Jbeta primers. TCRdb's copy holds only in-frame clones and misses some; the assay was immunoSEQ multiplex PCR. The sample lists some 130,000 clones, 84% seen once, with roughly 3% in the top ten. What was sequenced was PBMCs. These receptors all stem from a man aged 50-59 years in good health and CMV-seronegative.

This CDR3 is CASTSGQVGYEQYF. The CDR3 nucleotides read TGTGCCAGCACTTCGGGACAGGTTGGCTACGAGCAGTACTTC. The chain employs TRBV6-5 and TRBJ2-5; 8 bases line up with TRBD1. The closer fit of TRBJ2-7 to the DNA end suggests the J call may be wrong. Germline V gene lookup returns CDR1 MNHEY and CDR2 SVGAGI. The CDR3 runs 14 residues.

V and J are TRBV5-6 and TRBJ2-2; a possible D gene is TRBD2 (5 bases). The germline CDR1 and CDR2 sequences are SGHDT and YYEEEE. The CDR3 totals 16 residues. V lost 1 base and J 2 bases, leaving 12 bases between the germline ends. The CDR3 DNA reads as TGTGCCAGCAGCTTGTATGGGAGACTCAACACCGGGGAGCTGTTTTTT. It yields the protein CASSLYGRLNTGELFF.

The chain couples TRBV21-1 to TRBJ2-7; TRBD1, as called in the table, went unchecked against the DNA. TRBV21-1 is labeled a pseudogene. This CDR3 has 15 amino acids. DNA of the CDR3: TGTGCCAGCAGCAAAGAGACAGGGCTCAGCTACGAGCAGTACTTC. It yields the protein CASSKETGLSYEQYF.

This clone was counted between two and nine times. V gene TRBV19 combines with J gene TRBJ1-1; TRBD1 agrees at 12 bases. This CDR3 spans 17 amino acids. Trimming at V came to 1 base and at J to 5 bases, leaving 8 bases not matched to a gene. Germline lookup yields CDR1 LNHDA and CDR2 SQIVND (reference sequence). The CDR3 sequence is CASSIVGDRGRETEAFF. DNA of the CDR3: TGTGCCAGTAGTATAGTGGGGGACAGGGGGCGAGAGACTGAAGCTTTCTTT.

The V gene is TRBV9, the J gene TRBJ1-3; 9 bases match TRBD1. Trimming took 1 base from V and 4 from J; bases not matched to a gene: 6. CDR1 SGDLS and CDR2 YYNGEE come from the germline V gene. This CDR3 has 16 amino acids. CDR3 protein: CASSVTGQGSGNTIYF. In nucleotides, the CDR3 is TGTGCCAGCAGCGTAACGGGACAGGGTTCCGGAAACACCATATATTTT.

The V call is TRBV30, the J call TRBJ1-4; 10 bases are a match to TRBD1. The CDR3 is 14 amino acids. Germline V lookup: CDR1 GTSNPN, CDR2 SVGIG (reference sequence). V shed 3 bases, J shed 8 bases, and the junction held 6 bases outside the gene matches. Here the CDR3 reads CAWSGGQGREKLFF. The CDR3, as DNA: TGTGCCTGGAGCGGGGGACAGGGGCGCGAAAAACTGTTTTTT.

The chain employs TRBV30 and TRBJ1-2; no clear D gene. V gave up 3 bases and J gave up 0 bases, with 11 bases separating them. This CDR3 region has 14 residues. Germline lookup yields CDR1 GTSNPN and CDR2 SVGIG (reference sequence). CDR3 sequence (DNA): TGTGCCTGGAGGAGGGTGCTGGCTAACTATGGCTACACCTTC. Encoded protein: CAWRRVLANYGYTF. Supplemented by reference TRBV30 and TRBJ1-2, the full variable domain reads SQTIHQWPATLVQPVGSPLSLECTVEGTSNPNLYWYRQAAGRGLQLLFYSVGIGQISSEVPQNLSASRPQDRQFILSSKKLLLSDSGFYLCAWRRVLANYGYTFGSGTRLTVV.

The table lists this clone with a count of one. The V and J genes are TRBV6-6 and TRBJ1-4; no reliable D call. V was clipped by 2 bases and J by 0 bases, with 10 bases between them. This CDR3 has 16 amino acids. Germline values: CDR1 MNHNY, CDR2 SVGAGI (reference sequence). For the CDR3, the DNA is TGTGCCAGCAGTTACGGGAGTGGGGCAACTAATGAAAAACTGTTTTTT. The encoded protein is CASSYGSGATNEKLFF.

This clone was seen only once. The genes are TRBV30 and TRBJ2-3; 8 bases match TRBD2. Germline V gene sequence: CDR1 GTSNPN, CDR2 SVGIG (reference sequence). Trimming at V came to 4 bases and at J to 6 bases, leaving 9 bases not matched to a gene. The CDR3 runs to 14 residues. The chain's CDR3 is CAWNRAGVGDTQYF. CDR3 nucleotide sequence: TGTGCCTGGAACCGAGCGGGGGTGGGTGATACGCAGTATTTT.

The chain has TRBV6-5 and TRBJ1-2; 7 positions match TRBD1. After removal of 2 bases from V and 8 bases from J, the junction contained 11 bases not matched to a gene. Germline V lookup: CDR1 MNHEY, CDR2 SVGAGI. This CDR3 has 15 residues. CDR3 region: CASSYGTATLKGYTF. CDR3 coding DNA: TGTGCCAGCAGTTACGGGACAGCTACCCTTAAGGGCTACACCTTC.

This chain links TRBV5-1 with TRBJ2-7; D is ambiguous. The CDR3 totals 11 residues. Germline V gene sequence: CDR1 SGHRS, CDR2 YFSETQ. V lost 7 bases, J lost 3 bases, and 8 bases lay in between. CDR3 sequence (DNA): TGCGCCAGCCGACAAGGCTACGAGCAGTACTTC. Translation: CASRQGYEQYF.